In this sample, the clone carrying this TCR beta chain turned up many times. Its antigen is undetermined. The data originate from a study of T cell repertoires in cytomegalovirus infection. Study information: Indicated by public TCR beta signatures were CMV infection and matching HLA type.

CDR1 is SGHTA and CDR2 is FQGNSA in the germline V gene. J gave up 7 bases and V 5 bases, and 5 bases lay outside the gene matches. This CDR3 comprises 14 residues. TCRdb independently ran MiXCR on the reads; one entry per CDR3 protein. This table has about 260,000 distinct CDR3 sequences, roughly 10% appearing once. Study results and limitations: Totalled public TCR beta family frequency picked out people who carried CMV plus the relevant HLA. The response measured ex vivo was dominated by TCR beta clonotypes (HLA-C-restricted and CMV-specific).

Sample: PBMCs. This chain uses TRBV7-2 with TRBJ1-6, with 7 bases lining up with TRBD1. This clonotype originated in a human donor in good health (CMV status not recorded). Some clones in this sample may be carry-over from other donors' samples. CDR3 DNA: TGTGCCAGCAGCCCGGGACAGTCCAATTCACCCCTCCACTTT. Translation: CASSPGQSNSPLHF.